This TCR beta chain was profiled in a study of T cell responses to AZD1222 COVID-19 vaccine. Study-level results: Two AZD1222 administrations were followed by greater Spike-specific TCR breadth and depth.

This clone came up once. Its cognate antigen is unknown. Germline V gene sequence: CDR1 SGHDT, CDR2 YYEEEE. CDR3 size: 15 residues. V shed 2 bases, J shed 6 bases, and the junction held 11 bases outside the gene matches. This table comes from immunoSEQ multiplex PCR, and its TCRdb copy is limited to in-frame clones, with some not included. The profile shows around 63,000 clones, about 85% of them singletons. The sequenced sample was peripheral blood, obtained on day 0 of AZD1222 vaccination. V usage is TRBV5-6 and J usage is TRBJ2-7, with TRBD1 identical over 7 bases. This sequence originates from an adult in good health. CDR3 bases: TGTGCCAGCAGCTTACAGGGGATCTCTACGGGCGAGCAGTACTTC. Translation: CASSLQGISTGEQYF. The entire variable domain, with the rest obtained from reference TRBV5-6 and TRBJ2-7, is as follows: DAGVTQSPTHLIKTRGQQVTLRCSPKSGHDTVSWYQQALGQGPQFIFQYYEEEERQRGNFPDRFSGHQFPNYSSELNVNALLLGDSALYLCASSLQGISTGEQYFGPGTRLTVT.